The rows below give T cell receptor beta chains drawn from one sample of a study of T cells in Graves' hyperthyroidism and ophthalmopathy. TCRdb recomputed calls from the multiplex PCR reads with MiXCR, one row per CDR3 protein. The table has 40,000 to 60,000 distinct CDR3 sequences, over 40% seen once. The sample consisted of blood. All receptors come from a woman aged 50 to 65 with Graves' ophthalmopathy. Both conserved end residues are part of each CDR3. Fields, in order: CDR3 protein, CDR3 DNA, J gene, V gene, D gene, clone size. D genes are given only for firm matches. Not all rows give a size; the values are once, few, many and, for expanded clones, a class.

CDR3: CASSPGGQGLNTEAFF
DNA: TGTGCCAGCAGCCCGGGCGGACAGGGATTGAACACTGAAGCTTTCTTT
J: TRBJ1-1
V: TRBV13
D: TRBD1
size: -

CDR3: CASSKGGRSTQETQYF
DNA: TGTGCCAGCAGCAAGGGAGGCAGAAGCACTCAAGAGACCCAGTACTTC
J: TRBJ2-5
V: TRBV11-2
D: -
size: many

CDR3: CASSPGISGELFF
DNA: TGTGCCAGCTCACCAGGGATCTCCGGGGAGCTGTTTTTT
J: TRBJ2-2
V: TRBV6-2/TRBV6-3
D: -
size: -

CDR3: CASSPWASHQPQHF
DNA: TGTGCCAGCAGTCCATGGGCTTCACATCAGCCCCAGCATTTT
J: TRBJ1-5
V: TRBV2
D: -
size: few

CDR3: CSAIYGRGVYGYTF
DNA: TGCAGTGCCATTTATGGCAGGGGGGTCTACGGCTACACCTTC
J: TRBJ1-2
V: TRBV20-1
D: TRBD1
size: -

CDR3: CASSPGAGRPETQYF
DNA: TGCGCCAGCAGCCCTGGGGCGGGTCGTCCGGAGACCCAGTACTTC
J: TRBJ2-5
V: TRBV5-1
D: -
size: many

CDR3: CASSIGQGGADTQYF
DNA: TGTGCCAGCAGCATCGGACAGGGGGGAGCAGATACGCAGTATTTT
J: TRBJ2-3
V: TRBV5-4
D: TRBD1
size: -

CDR3: CASSRGGAALAEAFF
DNA: TGTGCCAGCAGCCGGGGGGGGGCGGCTCTAGCTGAAGCTTTCTTT
J: TRBJ1-1
V: TRBV6-1
D: -
size: -

CDR3: CAISGREFHEQYF
DNA: TGTGCCATCAGTGGCAGGGAGTTCCACGAGCAGTACTTC
J: TRBJ2-7
V: TRBV10-3
D: -
size: -

CDR3: CSARSSRVADTRYF
DNA: TGCAGTGCTAGGTCCAGTAGAGTGGCAGATACGCGGTATTTT
J: TRBJ2-3
V: TRBV20-1
D: -
size: -